This paragraph reports one T cell receptor beta chain. This sample is drawn from a study of blood T cell repertoires in COVID-19. Measured with immunoSEQ multiplex PCR; TCRdb has only the in-frame clones, and not every one. The sample lists about 220,000 clones; roughly four fifths were seen once. The CDR3 length is 13 residues. V was clipped by 6 bases and J by 0 bases, with 9 bases between them. Germline values: CDR1 SEHNR, CDR2 FQNEAQ (reference sequence). J is TRBJ2-7 and V is TRBV7-9; possibly TRBD1 for D (5 bases). This clonotype was sampled from a young woman who had recovered from COVID-19. Specimen: peripheral blood. The CDR3 region has the DNA TGTGCCAGCAGTAACAGGAGCTCCTACGAGCAGTACTTC. Protein sequence: CASSNRSSYEQYF.